This T cell receptor beta chain is drawn from a study of cytomegalovirus exposure and HLA in healthy donors. Study at large: The use of the same platform for the 130 or so validation repertoires and the 600 to 700 first-cohort repertoires was reported by a later analysis. Findings and caveats of the study: The listing of some 170 TCR beta chains classed them as cytomegalovirus-associated. In vitro testing confirmed a few CMV-associated chains as specific for CMV antigens.

As for this clone: Antigen specificity is unknown.

The method was immunoSEQ multiplex PCR; TCRdb's version includes in-frame clones alone and lacks a portion of them. The table shows more than 200,000 clones, with 90% occurring only once. Germline assignment: CDR1 SQVTM and CDR2 ANQGSEA. With 4 bases removed from V and 3 bases from J, the gap between germline ends came to 30 bases. CDR3 length equals 19 residues. Source material: PBMCs. This clonotype was sampled from a woman younger than 45 in good health and CMV-seronegative. The rearrangement joins TRBV29-1 to TRBJ2-5; TRBD2 is a possible D gene (6 bases). CDR3 protein: CSVVDPILVGGRKKETQYF. The CDR3 nucleotides are TGCAGCGTTGTCGATCCAATCCTAGTTGGAGGGAGGAAGAAAGAGACCCAGTACTTC. The whole variable domain, filled in from reference TRBV29-1 and TRBJ2-5, reads SAVISQKPSRDICQRGTSLTIQCQVDSQVTMMFWYRQQPGQSLTLIATANQGSEATYESGFVIDKFPISRPNLTFSTLTVSNMSPEDSSIYLCSVVDPILVGGRKKETQYFGPGTRLLVL.